This entry concerns a single T cell receptor beta chain. Its antigen specificity is not known. Base quality data are lacking; no much larger clone is found one base away. The donors were healthy, HIV-negative adults who had no recently reported acute infections or vaccinations. Only Caucasian adults living in Nashville, Tennessee, USA were represented among the donors. Magnetic negative selection was used to enrich CD4+ T cells, after which naive cells were positively selected on CD45RA and the negative fraction became the memory subset. Blood was collected by leukapheresis, and PBMCs were isolated by Ficoll-Histopaque density gradient centrifugation and then cryopreserved in liquid nitrogen vapor phase. Analytical flow cytometry was used to check the purity and quantity of each magnetically sorted T cell population. Genomic DNA was isolated from each sorted fraction and quantified by UV absorbance on a Nanodrop 2000c.

The sample comes from a study of shared clonotypes between healthy human individuals (dated by TCRdb to the early 2020s). About the study as a whole: The cohort comprised two women and a few men aged 18 to 49 years. To estimate repertoire size and how much clonotypes are shared between individuals, the study performed deep sequencing of blood TCR repertoires from five healthy adults. For each donor, CD4 naive and CD4 memory were each given three plates, CD8 naive was given two plates, and CD8 memory was given one plate. Libraries were prepared and TCR repertoires were sequenced by different laboratories using diverse techniques, in order to increase sequencing depth and limit assay-specific biases. Leukapheresis yielded between about 0.85 and 9.5 billion PBMCs per donor.

Overall results and qualifications from the work: Larger estimated clonotype richness was generally found for naive subsets than for memory subsets. Incomplete sequencing was indicated by rarefaction of sorted-subset datasets, despite the large sequencing depth. Based on pairwise subsampling, the degree of clonotype sharing among donors was expected to be affected by sequencing depth. The genetic and exposure-history diversity represented was limited by the small number of donors. When four donors were compared, the shared fraction of clonotypes was 5% to 6.5% for naive CD4, roughly 3.4% for naive CD8, roughly 2.5% for memory CD4, and around 0.37% for memory CD8. Sampling was restricted to blood, and TCR repertoires in tissue are likely to differ from TCR repertoires in blood. Compared with non-shared clonotypes, the clonotypes found in all four sorted-subset donors had higher generation probabilities.

Using the deep immunoSEQ assay, multiplex PCR amplified TCR CDR3 regions from genomic DNA. Extracted genomic DNA from each cell subset was spread evenly across all wells of several immunoSEQ 96-well plates, with each plate serving as a replicate. For sorted subsets, approximately 190 ng genomic DNA, equal to 25,000 to 35,000 T cell genomes, was loaded into each replicate PCR. Purified libraries were measured with a Qubit 3.0 fluorometer, size-checked on a Bioanalyzer 2100, and measured again with the KAPA Library Quantification kit. A separate single-read 150-cycle Illumina NextSeq 550 flow cell was used to sequence each immunoSEQ 96-well plate. Regarding the original processing steps: Because the immunoSEQ output held only junctional sequences and lacked quality scores, the filtering could not match the filtering applied to full-length reads. To assign V/J genes and CDR3, sequences were annotated against IMGT germline references using PyIR, a Python wrapper for IgBLAST v1.9. Reads were removed for weak V/J assignments (E-value above 1e-6), missing CDR3, stop codons, out-of-frame junctions, or ambiguous translated residues. A V3J clonotype was defined by an identical inferred V gene, J gene, and CDR3 amino acid sequence. The percentage overlap between two repertoires was calculated by dividing the number of shared unique clonotypes by the size of the smaller repertoire. Richness of each repertoire was evaluated using RTK rarefaction, the Chao1 estimator, and Recon v2.1 estimates of unobserved clonotypes. For all TCRbeta clonotypes obtained by the gDNA method from a few donors, generation probabilities were computed with OLGA. As stored in TCRdb, this immuneACCESS dataset retains in-frame rearrangements with V and J assigned. A fraction of the clones does not appear; measured against another copy, unresolved V genes explain less than half of the discrepancy, and the remainder lacks a known reason. That table is the source of V, J and clone size, and D and trimming were worked out from the DNA. This sample is represented by about 990,000 clones; around 78% of them were singletons. 0.6% to 0.7% of the sample belongs to the ten largest clones.

At the junction V is shortened by 2 bases and J by 7 bases; bases outside the gene matches: 9. Measured from the cysteine to the phenylalanine, the CDR3 is 14 residues long. Of the read, only the CDR3 DNA is kept; its 42 bases are in frame from base 1. Reading the germline V gene gives CDR1 SGHRS and CDR2 YFSETQ. The rearranged segments are TRBV5-1 and TRBJ2-7, and 7 bases in between align with TRBD2. The sample comprised memory CD4+ T cells from PBMCs. The cell subset or site label for this specimen denotes: CD45RA-negative fraction. The sequence came from a man aged 18 to 30 in good health. Some clones in this sample may be carry-over from other donors' samples. The bases are TGCGCCAGCAGCTTCGGGGGAGGGCCAGGGGAGCAGTACTTC. This sequence encodes CASSFGGGPGEQYF.